The 21 T cell receptor beta chains given below trace back to one sample, sequenced in a study of OX40 agonist ivuxolimab in advanced cancers. Clones were sequenced by immunoSEQ multiplex PCR, and TCRdb holds only the in-frame ones, with some missing. This sample has 82,000 or so clones, with roughly 92% found just once. Sequences were derived from CD4+ or CD8+ T cells sorted from blood, sampled in a trial of the OX40 agonist ivuxolimab. Receptor source: an adult with an advanced solid tumor such as melanoma, head and neck, liver or kidney cancer.

CDR3 bases: TGTGCCAGCTCACCGCTGGAGGCTCTCTACGAGCAGTACTTC. Protein sequence: CASSPLEALYEQYF. The V gene is TRBV18, the J gene TRBJ2-7, with D possibly being TRBD2 (5 bases). Trimming stripped 3 bases from V and 3 bases from J, with 12 bases between. The CDR3 consists of 14 residues. From germline, CDR1 is KGHSH and CDR2 LQKENI. Full variable domain (remainder filled in from reference TRBV18 and TRBJ2-7): NAGVMQNPRHLVRRRGQEARLRCSPMKGHSHVYWYRQLPEEGLKFMVYLQKENIIDESGMPKERFSAEFPKEGPSILRIQQVVRGDSAAYFCASSPLEALYEQYFGPGTRLTVT.

The chain has TRBV4-2 and TRBJ2-2, with 7 nucleotides matching TRBD1. The CDR3 totals 16 residues. J lost 3 bases, V lost 3 bases, and 7 bases had no gene match. CDR1 and CDR2 (germline): LGHNA, YNFKEQ. The CDR3 coding sequence is TGTGCCAGCAGCCATCGAGGACAGGTTGACACCGGGGAGCTGTTTTTT. It encodes CASSHRGQVDTGELFF.

This rearrangement joins TRBV5-1 to TRBJ2-7, with TRBD2 matching 7 bases. Germline V gene sequence: CDR1 SGHRS, CDR2 YFSETQ. CDR3 length equals 14 residues. With 3 bases clipped from V and 2 bases from J, the junction kept 5 bases outside the gene matches. CDR3 coding DNA: TGCGCCAGCAGCTCACCCAGCGGGGCCTACGAGCAGTACTTC. Translated, it gives CASSSPSGAYEQYF.

The V call is TRBV29-1, the J call TRBJ1-2; D unclear. Germline lookup yields CDR1 SQVTM and CDR2 ANQGSEA. With 6 bases removed from V and 8 bases from J, the gap between germline ends came to 10 bases. The CDR3 sequence is 10 residues long. The CDR3 region is CSVVLDGYTF. The DNA for the CDR3 is TGCAGCGTAGTACTGGACGGCTACACCTTC.

This clone was found a few times. The V gene is TRBV7-3, the J gene TRBJ1-2; D unresolved. Trimming cost V 6 bases and J 7 bases, with 12 bases left between them. The germline V gene has CDR1 SGHTA and CDR2 FQGTGA. The length of the CDR3 is 12 residues. The CDR3 sequence is CASRTPTGGYTF. As DNA, the CDR3 is TGTGCCAGCAGGACTCCCACGGGTGGCTACACCTTC.

This rearrangement joins TRBV6-6 to TRBJ2-3; TRBD1 aligns across 8 bases. Trimming took 6 bases from V and 1 from J; bases not matched to a gene: 0. The CDR3 has 13 amino acids. CDR1 is MNHNY, CDR2 SVGAGI, per germline (reference sequence). Here the CDR3 reads CASRQGGTDTQYF. The DNA of the CDR3 is TGTGCCAGCAGACAGGGGGGCACAGATACGCAGTATTTT.

The V and J genes are TRBV9 and TRBJ1-2, with unresolved D. Trimming stripped 6 bases from V and 4 bases from J, with 13 bases between. Per germline, CDR1 SGDLS and CDR2 YYNGEE. The CDR3 extends over 13 amino acids. In DNA, the CDR3 is TGTGCCAGCACTCGCGATGCCCGCTATGGCTACACCTTC. It codes for CASTRDARYGYTF.

The rearrangement links TRBV11-3 to TRBJ2-2; TRBD1 aligns across 8 bases. The germline CDR1 and CDR2 sequences are SGHNT and YENEEA. This CDR3 comprises 15 residues. Germline trimming cut 3 bases from V and 6 bases from J; bases unmatched to any gene: 6. CDR3 sequence reads: CASSFWTGYSGELFF. The CDR3 DNA follows: TGTGCCAGCAGCTTCTGGACAGGGTATTCCGGGGAGCTGTTTTTT.

This clone was seen a handful of times. The CDR3 nucleotides read TGTGCCAGCCACCTCGGGACTAGCGGGAGTGGGGCGCAGTATTTT. Translating it yields CASHLGTSGSGAQYF. V gene TRBV7-2 combines with J gene TRBJ2-3, with 14 bases identical to TRBD2. Germline trimming cut 8 bases from V and 10 bases from J; bases unmatched to any gene: 11. The CDR3 is 15 residues long. Germline CDR1 SGHTA, CDR2 FQGNSA.

This chain links TRBV18 with TRBJ1-1; the match to TRBD1 covers 7 bases. Germline loops: CDR1 KGHSH, CDR2 LQKENI. The V gene end was trimmed by 6 bases and the J gene end by 4 bases; junction bases not matched to a gene: 8. The CDR3 spans 14 residues. CDR3 residues: CASSAGRDSTEAFF. In nucleotides, the CDR3 is TGTGCCAGCTCCGCGGGACGGGACAGCACTGAAGCTTTCTTT.

The genes are TRBV6-6 and TRBJ2-7; 9 positions agree with TRBD2. This CDR3 spans 15 amino acids. Germline values: CDR1 MNHNY, CDR2 SVGAGI (reference sequence). Trimming cost V 6 bases and J 3 bases; bases outside gene matches: 9. CDR3 region: CASRPALAGNYEQYF. CDR3 sequence (DNA): TGTGCCAGCAGGCCTGCACTAGCGGGTAACTACGAGCAGTACTTC.

V and J are TRBV25-1 and TRBJ2-5; TRBD2 aligns across 7 bases. Trimming removed 2 bases from V and 1 base from J; junction bases left unmatched: 7. The germline gives CDR1 MGHDK, CDR2 SYGVNS. The CDR3 is made up of 16 amino acids. This CDR3 is CASSEIGGGSQETQYF. In DNA form, the CDR3 reads TGTGCCAGCAGTGAAATTGGGGGAGGGAGCCAAGAGACCCAGTACTTC.

The J gene is TRBJ2-7, the V gene TRBV6-1, with D uncertain. V gave up 5 bases and J gave up 6 bases, with 11 bases separating them. The CDR3 extends over 12 amino acids. The germline gives CDR1 MNHNS, CDR2 SASEGT. The CDR3 loop reads CASSWAGPEQYF. The DNA for the CDR3 is TGTGCCAGCAGTTGGGCAGGACCCGAGCAGTACTTC.

The chain uses TRBV19 and TRBJ2-3, with D possibly matching TRBD2 (6 bases). The V gene's germline CDR1 is LNHDA and CDR2 SQIVND (reference sequence). This CDR3 region has 15 residues. The ends were cut back, 5 bases at V and 2 bases at J, with 14 bases in the middle. The CDR3: CASSSGTAITDTQYF. The CDR3, as DNA: TGTGCCAGTAGTTCCGGGACTGCTATCACAGATACGCAGTATTTT. The entire variable domain, with the rest obtained from reference TRBV19 and TRBJ2-3, is as follows: DGGITQSPKYLFRKEGQNVTLSCEQNLNHDAMYWYRQDPGQGLRLIYYSQIVNDFQKGDIAEGYSVSREKKESFPLTVTSAQKNPTAFYLCASSSGTAITDTQYFGPGTRLTVL.

The chain joins TRBV5-1 to TRBJ2-1; 14 bases map to TRBD2. V shed 4 bases and J 10 bases; nucleotides not matched to a gene: 7. The length of the CDR3 is 15 residues. Germline V gene data show CDR1 as SGHRS and CDR2 as YFSETQ. Here the CDR3 DNA reads TGCGCCAGCAGCATGGGACTAGCGGGGGCCGGGGAGCAGTTCTTC. Encoded protein: CASSMGLAGAGEQFF.

The CDR3 spells CASSISASSNYGYTF. The CDR3 DNA sequence: TGTGCCAGTAGTATTTCAGCGTCTTCTAACTATGGCTACACCTTC. The chain is built from TRBV19 and TRBJ1-2; D is unclear. This CDR3 contains 15 residues. The ends were cut back, 3 bases at V and 0 bases at J, with 11 bases in the middle. Germline V lookup: CDR1 LNHDA, CDR2 SQIVND (reference sequence).

The V and J genes are TRBV28 and TRBJ2-7, with 7 bases that match TRBD2. V was clipped by 4 bases and J by 0 bases; unmatched bases: 6. In germline, CDR1 is MDHEN, CDR2 SYDVKM. The CDR3 is made up of 15 amino acids. The CDR3 bases are TGTGCCAGCAGTTCTCCAGCGGGATCCTCCTACGAGCAGTACTTC. As protein: CASSSPAGSSYEQYF.

The chain carries TRBV28 and TRBJ2-7; TRBD1 matches 7 bases. CDR1 MDHEN and CDR2 SYDVKM come from the germline V gene. Germline trimming cut 3 bases from V and 3 bases from J; bases unmatched to any gene: 5. There are 14 residues in the CDR3. For the CDR3, the DNA is TGTGCCAGCAGTTTTACGACAGGGATCTACGAGCAGTACTTC. It specifies CASSFTTGIYEQYF.

The genes are TRBV7-9 and TRBJ2-1; D not certain. CDR1 and CDR2 from the germline V gene are SEHNR and FQNEAQ (reference sequence). The CDR3 length is 11 residues. V was clipped by 6 bases and J by 9 bases, with 9 bases between them. In nucleotides, the CDR3 is TGTGCCAGCAGACGAAACAGTGAGCAGTTCTTC. This codes for CASRRNSEQFF.

CDR3 protein: CSVDPGSGTDTQYF. The CDR3, as DNA: TGCAGCGTTGACCCAGGTTCTGGCACAGATACGCAGTATTTT. This sequence joins TRBV29-1 and TRBJ2-3; D not resolved. The V gene's germline CDR1 is SQVTM and CDR2 ANQGSEA. There are 14 residues in the CDR3. V was cut by 3 bases and J by 1 base, with 11 bases left in between.

CDR3 region: CASSFSGTSDQPQHF. Written as DNA, the CDR3 is TGTGCCAGCAGTTTTTCCGGGACTTCTGATCAGCCCCAGCATTTT. The genes are TRBV6-1 and TRBJ1-5, with D possibly being TRBD1 (5 bases). Germline values: CDR1 MNHNS, CDR2 SASEGT. This CDR3 comprises 15 residues. The V and J ends lost 5 bases and 5 bases respectively, with 16 bases between them.